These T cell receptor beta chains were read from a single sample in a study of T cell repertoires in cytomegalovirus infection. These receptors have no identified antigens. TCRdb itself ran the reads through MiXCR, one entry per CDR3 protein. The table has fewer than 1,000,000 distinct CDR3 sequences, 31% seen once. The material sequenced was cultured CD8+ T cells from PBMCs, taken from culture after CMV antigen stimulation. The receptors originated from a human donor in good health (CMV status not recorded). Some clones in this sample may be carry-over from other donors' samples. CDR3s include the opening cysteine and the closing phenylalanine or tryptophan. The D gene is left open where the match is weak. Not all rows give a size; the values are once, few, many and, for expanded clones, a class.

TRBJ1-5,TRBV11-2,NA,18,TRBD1,TGTGCCAGCAGTCATGATACCGGGACAGGGTATAGCAATCAGCCCCAGCATTTT,CASSHDTGTGYSNQPQHF
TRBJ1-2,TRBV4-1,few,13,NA,TGCGCCAGCAGCTCCGGGCCTTCGTATGGCTACACCTTC,CASSSGPSYGYTF
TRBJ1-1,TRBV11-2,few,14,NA,TGTGCCAGCAGCTTGTGGCCTAAGAACACTGAAGCTTTCTTT,CASSLWPKNTEAFF
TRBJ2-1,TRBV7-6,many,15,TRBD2,TGTGCCAGCAGCTCTCTAGCGGGGGACCACAATGAGCAGTTCTTC,CASSSLAGDHNEQFF
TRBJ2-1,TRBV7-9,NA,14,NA,TGTGCCAGCAGTAACCCCGAAGAACCCAACAAGCAGTTCTTC,CASSNPEEPNKQFF
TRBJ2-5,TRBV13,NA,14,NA,TGTGCCAGCAGCCAGAACCAGCTCCAAGAGACCCAGTACTTC,CASSQNQLQETQYF
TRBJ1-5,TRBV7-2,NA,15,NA,TGTGCCAGCAGCTTAGGGACAGAGAACAATCAGCCCCAGCATTTT,CASSLGTENNQPQHF
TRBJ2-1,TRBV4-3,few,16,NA,TGCGCCAGCAGCCGGGTTAGCGGTTTCGTAGGTCTCGAGCAGTTCTTC,CASSRVSGFVGLEQFF
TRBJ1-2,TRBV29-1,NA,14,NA,TGCAGCGTTGAAGCTCAGGGAGGTAACTATGGCTACACCTTC,CSVEAQGGNYGYTF
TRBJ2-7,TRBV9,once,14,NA,TGTGCCAGCAGCGTAGCCGCAGGGGCCTACGAGCAGTACTTC,CASSVAAGAYEQYF
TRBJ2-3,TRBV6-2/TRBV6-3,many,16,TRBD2,TGTGCCAGCAGCGGATTAATGCGGGGGGACACAGATACGCAGTATTTT,CASSGLMRGDTDTQYF
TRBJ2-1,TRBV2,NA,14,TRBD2,TGTGCCAGCAGTGAGGAGACTAGCGACGGTGAGCAGTTCTTC,CASSEETSDGEQFF
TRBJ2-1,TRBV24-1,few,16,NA,TGTGCCACCAGTGATACCCAGGCGGGGGCCTCTAATGAGCAGTTCTTC,CATSDTQAGASNEQFF
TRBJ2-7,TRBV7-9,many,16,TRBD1,TGTGCCAGCAGCCCGGCAGGGGGCCCGAACAACTACGAGCAGTACTTC,CASSPAGGPNNYEQYF
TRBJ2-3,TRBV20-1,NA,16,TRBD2,TGCAGTGCTACCCGGACTAGCGGGGCTAGCACAGATACGCAGTATTTT,CSATRTSGASTDTQYF
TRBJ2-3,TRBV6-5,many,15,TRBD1,TGTGCCAGCAGTTACTCCGGGACAGGGACTGATACGCAGTATTTT,CASSYSGTGTDTQYF
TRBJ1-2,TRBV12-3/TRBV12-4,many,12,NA,TGTGCCAGTTGGGAGGGGCCGCAAGGCTACACCTTC,CASWEGPQGYTF
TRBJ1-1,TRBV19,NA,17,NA,TGTGCCAGTAGTATAATCGGGGCGCCCAGCTGGGGAACTGAAGCTTTCTTT,CASSIIGAPSWGTEAFF